This TCR beta chain was sequenced during a study of T cell responses to AZD1222 COVID-19 vaccine. The ends were cut back, 2 bases at V and 0 bases at J, with 14 bases in the middle. The germline V gene encodes CDR1 MNHEY and CDR2 SVGAGI. CDR3 size: 16 residues. TCRdb keeps only in-frame clones here, not all; method: immunoSEQ multiplex PCR. The table has 150,000 to 200,000 clones, around 88% seen once. Analyses pooled second doses at about 4 or about 12 weeks. This clone showed up just once. Its target is not known. Study-wide results and limits: Donors were chiefly white British, with a greater number of females, and clonal diversity was perhaps underestimated. Elevations in Spike-specific TCR breadth and depth followed administration of two AZD1222 doses. Repertoires in all cases were sampled only once the peak T cell response had passed.

The origin of this receptor is an adult who received the AZD1222 COVID-19 vaccine. J is TRBJ2-7 and V is TRBV6-5; D perhaps matches TRBD1 (6 bases). The sample consisted of peripheral blood, taken 28 days after the second AZD1222 dose. The CDR3 reads CASSYGGQRSSYEQYF. The CDR3 DNA is TGTGCCAGCAGTTACGGGGGACAAAGGAGCTCCTACGAGCAGTACTTC.